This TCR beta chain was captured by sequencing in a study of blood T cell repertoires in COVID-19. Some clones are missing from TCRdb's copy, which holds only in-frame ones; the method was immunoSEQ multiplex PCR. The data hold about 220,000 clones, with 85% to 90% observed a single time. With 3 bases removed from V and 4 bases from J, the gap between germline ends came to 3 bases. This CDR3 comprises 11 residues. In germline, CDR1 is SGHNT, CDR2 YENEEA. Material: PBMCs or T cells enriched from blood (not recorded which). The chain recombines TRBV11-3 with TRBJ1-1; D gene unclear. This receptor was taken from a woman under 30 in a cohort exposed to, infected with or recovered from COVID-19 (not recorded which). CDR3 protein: CASSFSTEAFF. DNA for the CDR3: TGTGCCAGCAGCTTCTCCACTGAAGCTTTCTTT.